This T cell receptor (beta chain) was captured in a study of cytomegalovirus exposure and HLA in healthy donors. Notes on this clone: Its specificity is not known.

PCR was performed using 60 Vbeta and 13 Jbeta primers. The assay was immunoSEQ multiplex PCR, and TCRdb's table has in-frame clones only and misses some. This sample contains about 160,000 clones. Findings and limits, study-wide: TCR beta chains associated with HLA were, in a later analysis, more clonally expanded than equally common others. Presence/absence analysis assumed near-uniform sequencing depth across donors.

Sequencing was carried out using PBMCs. The receptor was isolated from a man aged 25-45 years in good health and CMV-seronegative.

The CDR3 is CASSIRREAYEQYF. CDR3 DNA: TGTGCCAGTAGTATCCGGCGGGAGGCCTACGAGCAGTACTTC. This chain connects TRBV19 to TRBJ2-7, with 8 bases aligning to TRBD2. The length of the CDR3 is 14 residues. The germline V gene encodes CDR1 LNHDA and CDR2 SQIVND (reference sequence). V lost 3 bases and J lost 2; bases outside the gene matches: 3.